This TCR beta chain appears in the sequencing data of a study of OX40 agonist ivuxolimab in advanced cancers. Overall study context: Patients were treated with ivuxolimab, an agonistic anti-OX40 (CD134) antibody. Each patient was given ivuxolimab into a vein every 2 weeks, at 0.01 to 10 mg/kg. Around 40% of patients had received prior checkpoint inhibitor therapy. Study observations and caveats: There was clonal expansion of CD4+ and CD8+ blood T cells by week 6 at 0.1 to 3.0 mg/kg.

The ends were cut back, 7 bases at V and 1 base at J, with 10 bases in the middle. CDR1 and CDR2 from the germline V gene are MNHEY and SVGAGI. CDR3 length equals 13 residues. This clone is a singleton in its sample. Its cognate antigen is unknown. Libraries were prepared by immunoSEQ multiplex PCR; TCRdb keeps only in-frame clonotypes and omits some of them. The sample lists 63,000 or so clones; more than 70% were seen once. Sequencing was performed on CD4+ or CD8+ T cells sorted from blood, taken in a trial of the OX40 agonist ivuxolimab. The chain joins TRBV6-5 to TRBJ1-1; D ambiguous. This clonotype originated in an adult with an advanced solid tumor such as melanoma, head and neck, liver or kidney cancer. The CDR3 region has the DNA TGTGCCAGCAAGTACAGTCAGAACACTGAAGCTTTCTTT. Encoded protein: CASKYSQNTEAFF.